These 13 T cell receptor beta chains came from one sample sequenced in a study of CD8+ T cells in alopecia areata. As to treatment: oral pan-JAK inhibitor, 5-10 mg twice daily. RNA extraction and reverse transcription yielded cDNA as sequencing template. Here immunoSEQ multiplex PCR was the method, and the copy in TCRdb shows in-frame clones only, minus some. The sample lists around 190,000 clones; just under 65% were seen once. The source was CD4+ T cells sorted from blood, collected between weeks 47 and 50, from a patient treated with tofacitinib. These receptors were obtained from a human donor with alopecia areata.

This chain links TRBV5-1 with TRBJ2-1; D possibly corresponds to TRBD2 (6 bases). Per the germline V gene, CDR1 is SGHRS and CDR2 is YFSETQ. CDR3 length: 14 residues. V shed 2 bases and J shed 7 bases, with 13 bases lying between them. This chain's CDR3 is CASSLQSGSNEQFF. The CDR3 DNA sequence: TGCGCCAGCAGCTTACAAAGCGGGTCGAATGAGCAGTTCTTC.

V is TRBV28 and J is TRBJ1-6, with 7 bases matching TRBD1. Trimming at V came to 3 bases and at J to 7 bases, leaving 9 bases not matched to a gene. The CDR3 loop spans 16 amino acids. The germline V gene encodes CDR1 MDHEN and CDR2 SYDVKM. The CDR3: CASSLHRQGGNSPLHF. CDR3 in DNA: TGTGCCAGCAGTTTGCATCGACAGGGAGGCAATTCACCCCTCCACTTT. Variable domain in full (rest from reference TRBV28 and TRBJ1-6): DVKVTQSSRYLVKRTGEKVFLECVQDMDHENMFWYRQDPGLGLRLIYFSYDVKMKEKGDIPEGYSVSREKKERFSLILESASTNQTSMYLCASSLHRQGGNSPLHFGNGTRLTVT.

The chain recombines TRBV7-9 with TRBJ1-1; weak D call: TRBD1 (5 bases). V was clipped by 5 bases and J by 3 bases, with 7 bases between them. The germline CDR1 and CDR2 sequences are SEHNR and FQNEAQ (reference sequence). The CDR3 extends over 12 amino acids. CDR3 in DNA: TGTGCCAGCAGCCGAGGGGACACTGAAGCTTTCTTT. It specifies CASSRGDTEAFF.

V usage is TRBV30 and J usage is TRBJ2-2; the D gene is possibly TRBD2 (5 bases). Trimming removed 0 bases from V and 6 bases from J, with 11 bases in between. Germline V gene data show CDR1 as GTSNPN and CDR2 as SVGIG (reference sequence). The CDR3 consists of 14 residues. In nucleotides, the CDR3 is TGTGCCTGGAGTGTAGTTAAGGAGGCCGGGGAGCTGTTTTTT. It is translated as CAWSVVKEAGELFF.

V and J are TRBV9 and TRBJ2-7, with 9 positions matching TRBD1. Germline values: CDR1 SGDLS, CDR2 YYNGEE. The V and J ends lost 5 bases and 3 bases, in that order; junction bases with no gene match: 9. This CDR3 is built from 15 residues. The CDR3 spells CASSPSGQGFYEQYF. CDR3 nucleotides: TGTGCCAGCAGTCCTTCGGGACAGGGTTTCTACGAGCAGTACTTC.

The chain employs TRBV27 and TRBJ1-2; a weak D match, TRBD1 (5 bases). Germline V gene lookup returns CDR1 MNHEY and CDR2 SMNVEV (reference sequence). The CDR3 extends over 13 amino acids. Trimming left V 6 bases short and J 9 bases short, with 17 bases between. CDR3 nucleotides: TGTGCCAGCAGGGCCTACACGGGGGAGAGCTACACCTTC. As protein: CASRAYTGESYTF.

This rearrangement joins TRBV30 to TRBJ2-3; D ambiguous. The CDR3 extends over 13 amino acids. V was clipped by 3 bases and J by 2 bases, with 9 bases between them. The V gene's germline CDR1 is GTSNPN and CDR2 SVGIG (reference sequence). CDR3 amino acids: CAWRGPDTDTQYF. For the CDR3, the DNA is TGTGCCTGGAGGGGCCCGGACACAGATACGCAGTATTTT.

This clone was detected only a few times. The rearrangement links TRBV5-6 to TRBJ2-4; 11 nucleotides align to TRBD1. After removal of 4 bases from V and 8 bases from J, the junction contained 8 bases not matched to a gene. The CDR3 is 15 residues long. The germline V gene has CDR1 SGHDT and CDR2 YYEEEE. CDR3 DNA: TGTGCCAGCAGCCGACAAGGACAGGGGGCATACATTCAGTACTTC. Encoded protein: CASSRQGQGAYIQYF. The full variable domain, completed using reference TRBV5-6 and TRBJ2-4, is DAGVTQSPTHLIKTRGQQVTLRCSPKSGHDTVSWYQQALGQGPQFIFQYYEEEERQRGNFPDRFSGHQFPNYSSELNVNALLLGDSALYLCASSRQGQGAYIQYFGAGTRLSVL.

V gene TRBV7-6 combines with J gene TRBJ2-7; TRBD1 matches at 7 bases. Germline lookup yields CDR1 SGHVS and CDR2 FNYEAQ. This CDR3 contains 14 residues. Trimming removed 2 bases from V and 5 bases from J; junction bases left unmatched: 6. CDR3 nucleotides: TGTGCCAGCAGCTTAAGGACAGGTGGGAACGAGCAGTACTTC. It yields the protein CASSLRTGGNEQYF.

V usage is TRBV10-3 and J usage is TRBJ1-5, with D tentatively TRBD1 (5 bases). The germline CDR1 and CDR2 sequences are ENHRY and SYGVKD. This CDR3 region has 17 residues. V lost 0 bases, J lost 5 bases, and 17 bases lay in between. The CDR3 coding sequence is TGTGCCATCAGTGAGTCCTCAGTGGGAGGGGTGGATCAGCCCCAGCATTTT. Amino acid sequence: CAISESSVGGVDQPQHF.

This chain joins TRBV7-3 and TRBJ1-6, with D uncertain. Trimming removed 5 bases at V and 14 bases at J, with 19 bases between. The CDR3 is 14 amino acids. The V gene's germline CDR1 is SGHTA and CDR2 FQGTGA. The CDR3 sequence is CASSVDGANRALHF. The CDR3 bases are TGTGCCAGCAGCGTGGACGGAGCTAATAGGGCCCTCCACTTT.

The DNA for the CDR3 is TGTGCCAGCTCACCAAACTCCGGGGATGGCTACACCTTC. Its translation: CASSPNSGDGYTF. The chain recombines TRBV18 with TRBJ1-2; no reliable D call. V lost 2 bases to trimming and J lost 6 bases, with 10 bases between them. Germline CDR1 is KGHSH and CDR2 is LQKENI. This CDR3 is 13 amino acids long.

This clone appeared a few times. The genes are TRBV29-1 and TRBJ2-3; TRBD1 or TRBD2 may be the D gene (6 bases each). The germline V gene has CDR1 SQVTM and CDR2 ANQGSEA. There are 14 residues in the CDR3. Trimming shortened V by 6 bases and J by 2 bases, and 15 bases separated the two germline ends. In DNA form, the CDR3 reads TGCAGCGTCACAGAGAGGGGGGTCACAGATACGCAGTATTTT. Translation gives CSVTERGVTDTQYF.